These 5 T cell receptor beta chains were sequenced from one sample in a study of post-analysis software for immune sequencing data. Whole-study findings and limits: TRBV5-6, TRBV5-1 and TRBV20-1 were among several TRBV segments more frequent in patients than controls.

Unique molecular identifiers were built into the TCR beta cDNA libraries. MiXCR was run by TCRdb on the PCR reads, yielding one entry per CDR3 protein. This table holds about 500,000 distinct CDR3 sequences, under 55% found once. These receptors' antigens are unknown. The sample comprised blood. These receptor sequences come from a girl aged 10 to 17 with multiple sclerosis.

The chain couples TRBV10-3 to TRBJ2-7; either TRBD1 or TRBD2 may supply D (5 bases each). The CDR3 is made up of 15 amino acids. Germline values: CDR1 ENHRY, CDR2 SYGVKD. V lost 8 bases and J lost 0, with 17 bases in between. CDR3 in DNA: TGTGCCATCGGGGTGAGGGGCGCGAGCTCCTACGAGCAGTACTTC. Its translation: CAIGVRGASSYEQYF.

CDR3 DNA: TGTGCCAGCAGTTTTGAGGAGGGCCAGAATGGCTACACCTTC. It encodes CASSFEEGQNGYTF. V usage is TRBV28 and J usage is TRBJ1-2; D gene uncertain. V shed 3 bases and J shed 6 bases, with 14 bases lying between them. The length of the CDR3 is 14 residues. The V gene's germline CDR1 is MDHEN and CDR2 SYDVKM.

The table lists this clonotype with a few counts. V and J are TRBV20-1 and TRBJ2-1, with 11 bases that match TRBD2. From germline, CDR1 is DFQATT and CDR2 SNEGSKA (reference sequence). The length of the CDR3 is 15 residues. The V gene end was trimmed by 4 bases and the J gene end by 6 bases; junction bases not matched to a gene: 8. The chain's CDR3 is CSAIDSGRAINEQFF. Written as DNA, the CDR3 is TGCAGTGCTATAGATAGCGGGAGGGCGATCAATGAGCAGTTCTTC.

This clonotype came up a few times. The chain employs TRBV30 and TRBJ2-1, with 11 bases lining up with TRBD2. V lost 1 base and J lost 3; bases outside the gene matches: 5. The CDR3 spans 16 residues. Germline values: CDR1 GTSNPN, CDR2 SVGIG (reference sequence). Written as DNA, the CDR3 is TGTGCCTGGAGTGCGGGGACTAGCGGCTTCTACAATGAGCAGTTCTTC. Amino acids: CAWSAGTSGFYNEQFF.

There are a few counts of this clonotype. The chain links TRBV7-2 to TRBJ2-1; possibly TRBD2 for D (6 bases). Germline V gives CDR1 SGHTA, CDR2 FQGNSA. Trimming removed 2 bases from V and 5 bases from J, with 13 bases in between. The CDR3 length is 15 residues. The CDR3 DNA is TGTGCCAGCAGCTTAAACGGCGGGACCGACAATGAGCAGTTCTTC. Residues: CASSLNGGTDNEQFF.